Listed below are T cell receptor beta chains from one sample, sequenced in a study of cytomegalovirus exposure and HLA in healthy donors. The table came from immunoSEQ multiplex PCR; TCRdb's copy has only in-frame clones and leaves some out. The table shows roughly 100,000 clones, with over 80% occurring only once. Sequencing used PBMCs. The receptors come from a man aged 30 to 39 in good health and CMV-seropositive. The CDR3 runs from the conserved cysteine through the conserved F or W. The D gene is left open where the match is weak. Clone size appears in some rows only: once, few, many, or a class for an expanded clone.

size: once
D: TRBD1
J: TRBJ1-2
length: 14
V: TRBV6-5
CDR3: CASSRQGANYGYTF
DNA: TGTGCCAGCAGTCGACAGGGGGCTAACTATGGCTACACCTTC

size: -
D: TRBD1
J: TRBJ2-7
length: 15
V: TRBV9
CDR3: CASSARDRVPYEQYF
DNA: TGTGCCAGCAGCGCCCGGGACAGGGTTCCCTACGAGCAGTACTTC

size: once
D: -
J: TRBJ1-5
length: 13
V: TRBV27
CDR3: CASSWRPDQPQHF
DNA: TGTGCCAGCAGTTGGAGGCCGGATCAGCCCCAGCATTTT

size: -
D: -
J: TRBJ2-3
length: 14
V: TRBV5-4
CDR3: CASSLDQGGDTQYF
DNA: TGTGCCAGCAGCTTGGACCAGGGGGGAGATACGCAGTATTTT

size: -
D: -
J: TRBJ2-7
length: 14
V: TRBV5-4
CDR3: CASSSEGPLTEQYF
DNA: TGTGCCAGCAGCTCGGAGGGACCGCTTACCGAGCAGTACTTC

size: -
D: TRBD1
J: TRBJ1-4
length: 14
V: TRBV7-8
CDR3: CASSIGQGNEKLFF
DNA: TGTGCCAGCAGCATAGGACAGGGGAATGAAAAACTGTTTTTT

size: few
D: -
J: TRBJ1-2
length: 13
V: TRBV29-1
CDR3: CSVEDGQNYGYTF
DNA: TGCAGCGTTGAAGATGGGCAGAACTATGGCTACACCTTC

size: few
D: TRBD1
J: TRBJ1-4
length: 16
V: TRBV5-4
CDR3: CASSVWTGGPNEKLFF
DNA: TGTGCCAGCAGCGTCTGGACAGGGGGCCCTAATGAAAAACTGTTTTTT

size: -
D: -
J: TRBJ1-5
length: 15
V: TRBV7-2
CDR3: CASSEEARGIQPQHF
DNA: TGTGCCAGCAGCGAGGAGGCACGGGGGATTCAGCCCCAGCATTTT

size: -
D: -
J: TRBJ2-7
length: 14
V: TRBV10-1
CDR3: CASSELAATYEQYF
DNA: TGCGCCAGCAGTGAGCTCGCGGCTACCTACGAGCAGTACTTC

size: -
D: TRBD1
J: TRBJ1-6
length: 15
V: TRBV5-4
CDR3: CASSWDRALNSPLHF
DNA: TGTGCCAGCAGCTGGGACAGGGCTTTAAATTCACCCCTCCACTTT

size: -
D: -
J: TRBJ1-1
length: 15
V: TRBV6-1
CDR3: CASSERMGANTEAFF
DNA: TGTGCCAGCAGTGAACGGATGGGGGCCAACACTGAAGCTTTCTTT

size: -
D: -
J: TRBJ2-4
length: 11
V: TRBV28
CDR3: CASSWENIQYF
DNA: TGTGCCAGCAGTTGGGAGAACATTCAGTACTTC

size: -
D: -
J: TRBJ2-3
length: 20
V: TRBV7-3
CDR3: CASSCERTRARSWSTDTQYF
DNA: TGTGCCAGCAGCTGCGAAAGGACACGGGCCAGGAGTTGGAGCACAGATACGCAGTATTTT

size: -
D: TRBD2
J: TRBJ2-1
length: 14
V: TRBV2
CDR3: CASILPSGGARLFF
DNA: TGTGCCAGCATCCTTCCTAGCGGGGGGGCCCGTCTGTTCTTC

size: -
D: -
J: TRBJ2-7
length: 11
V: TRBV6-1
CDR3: CASTGTYEQYF
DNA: TGTGCCAGCACCGGGACCTACGAGCAGTACTTC

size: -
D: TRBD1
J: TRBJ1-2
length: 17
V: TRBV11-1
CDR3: CASSLNTGGEPNYGYTF
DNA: TGTGCCAGCAGCTTAAATACAGGGGGAGAACCTAACTATGGCTACACCTTC

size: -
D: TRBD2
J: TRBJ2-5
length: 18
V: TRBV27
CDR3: CASSLGLAGGSDFKTQYF
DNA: TGTGCCAGCAGTTTAGGACTAGCGGGGGGATCAGACTTCAAGACCCAGTACTTC

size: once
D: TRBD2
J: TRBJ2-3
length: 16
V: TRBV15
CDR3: CATSRRLAEPTDTQYF
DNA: TGTGCCACCAGCCGCCGACTAGCAGAACCCACAGATACGCAGTATTTT

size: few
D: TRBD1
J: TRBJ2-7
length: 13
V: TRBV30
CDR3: CAWSGQGYYEQYF
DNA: TGTGCCTGGAGCGGACAGGGGTATTACGAGCAGTACTTC

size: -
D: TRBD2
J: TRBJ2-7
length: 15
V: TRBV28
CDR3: CASSQIAGGAYEQYF
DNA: TGTGCCAGCAGTCAGATAGCGGGGGGGGCCTACGAGCAGTACTTC

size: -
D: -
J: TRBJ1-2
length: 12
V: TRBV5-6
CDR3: CASSTGWDGYTF
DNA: TGTGCCAGCAGCACGGGGTGGGATGGCTACACCTTC

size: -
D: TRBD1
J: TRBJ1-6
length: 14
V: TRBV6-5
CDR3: CASSSTGVNSPLHF
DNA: TGTGCCAGCAGTTCGACAGGGGTAAATTCACCCCTCCACTTT

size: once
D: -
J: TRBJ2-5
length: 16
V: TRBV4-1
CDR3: CASSQDGTGIGETQYF
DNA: TGCGCCAGCAGCCAAGATGGTACGGGAATAGGAGAGACCCAGTACTTC

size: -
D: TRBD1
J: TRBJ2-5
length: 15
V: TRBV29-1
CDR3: CSAHRGGAGYETQYF
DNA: TGCAGCGCTCACCGAGGGGGCGCAGGGTATGAGACCCAGTACTTC

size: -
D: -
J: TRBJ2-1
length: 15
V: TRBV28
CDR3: CASSLGGPSYNEQFF
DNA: TGTGCCAGCAGTTTGGGGGGTCCCTCCTACAATGAGCAGTTCTTC

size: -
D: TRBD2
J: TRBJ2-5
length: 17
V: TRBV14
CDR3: CASSQDRVRGVVETQYF
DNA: TGTGCCAGCAGCCAAGATCGGGTGCGGGGGGTGGTAGAGACCCAGTACTTC

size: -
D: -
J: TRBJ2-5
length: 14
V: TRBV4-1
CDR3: CASSQLQGGETQYF
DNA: TGCGCCAGCAGCCAATTACAGGGCGGGGAGACCCAGTACTTC

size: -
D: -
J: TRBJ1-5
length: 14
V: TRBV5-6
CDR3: CASSGGLPNQPQHF
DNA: TGTGCCAGCAGCGGGGGACTCCCCAATCAGCCCCAGCATTTT

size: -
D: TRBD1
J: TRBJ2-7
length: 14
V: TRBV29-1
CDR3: CSVEDRKGANEQYF
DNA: TGCAGCGTTGAAGATCGAAAGGGGGCTAATGAGCAGTACTTC

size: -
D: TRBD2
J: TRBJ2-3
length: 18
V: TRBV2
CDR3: CASSERGRGAPPTDTQYF
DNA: TGTGCCAGCAGTGAAAGAGGGCGGGGGGCCCCCCCCACAGATACGCAGTATTTT

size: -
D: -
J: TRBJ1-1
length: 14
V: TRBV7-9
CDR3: CASSLGQSNTEAFF
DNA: TGTGCCAGCAGCTTAGGACAGTCAAACACTGAAGCTTTCTTT

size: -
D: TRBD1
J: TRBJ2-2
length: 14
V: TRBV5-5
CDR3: CASGQGAPTGELFF
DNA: TGTGCCAGCGGTCAGGGGGCCCCCACCGGGGAGCTGTTTTTT

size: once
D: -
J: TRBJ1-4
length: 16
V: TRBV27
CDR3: CASSLSMKGANEKLFF
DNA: TGTGCCAGCAGTTTATCGATGAAGGGGGCTAATGAAAAACTGTTTTTT

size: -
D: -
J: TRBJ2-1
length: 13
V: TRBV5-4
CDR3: CASSEDRYNEQFF
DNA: TGTGCCAGCAGCGAGGACAGATACAATGAGCAGTTCTTC